Presented here are 8 T cell receptor beta chains from one specimen sequenced in a study of T-cell reconstitution after alpha-beta-depleted transplantation in children (dated by TCRdb to 2016 to 2017). To prepare the library, PCR was applied. Sequencing instrument: Illumina HiSeq 2500. TCR libraries were prepared with molecular barcoding, using unique molecular identifiers to normalize TCRbeta repertoire quantification. TCRdb applied fastp at Q25 and MiXCR to the public reads, then kept only in-frame beta chains. Here each entry gathers all rows of one CDR3 protein and keeps the most common genes and DNA. Recorded for this sample are around 800,000 distinct CDR3 sequences; approximately 15% of them occurred a single time. The ten largest clones represent around 4.5% of the sample. Taken with the paper, the label for treatment or condition translates to: allogeneic hematopoietic cell transplantation with graft depleted of TCRalphabeta T cells and CD19 B cells.

This specimen consisted of PBMCs, mostly from graft donor cells, obtained 360 days after TCRalphabeta/CD19-depleted stem cell transplant. The receptors were gathered from a male patient between 10 and 17 years old who had a stem cell transplant for acute lymphoblastic leukemia, so the T cells may come from the graft donor.

The rearrangement links TRBV7-8 to TRBJ1-1, with D uncertain. V was shortened by 1 base and J by 0 bases, with 15 bases between the two germline ends. The CDR3 extends over 17 amino acids. Germline-derived CDR1 and CDR2 are SGHVS and FQNEAQ. CDR3 in amino acids: CASSLVAAAPMNTEAFF. The CDR3 DNA reads TGTGCCAGCAGCTTAGTCGCGGCAGCCCCAATGAACACTGAAGCTTTCTTT.

This clonotype was counted only a few times. This sequence joins TRBV29-1 and TRBJ2-3; unclear D gene. The CDR3 totals 13 residues. The germline V gene has CDR1 SQVTM and CDR2 ANQGSEA. CDR3 region: CSVWIMNTDTQYF. CDR3 bases: TGCAGTGTTTGGATAATGAACACAGATACGCAGTATTTT.

The V call is TRBV7-9, the J call TRBJ2-7; the D gene is possibly TRBD1 (6 bases). The V gene lost 5 bases and the J gene lost 0 bases, with 14 bases spanning the gap. This CDR3 is built from 15 residues. Germline assignment: CDR1 SEHNR and CDR2 FQNEAQ (reference sequence). The CDR3 DNA follows: TGTGCCAGCAGCCCTACAGGGATGAGCTCCTACGAGCAGTACTTC. It encodes CASSPTGMSSYEQYF.

This clonotype was seen a few times. The rearrangement uses TRBV4-1 and TRBJ1-4, with TRBD1 matching 7 bases. This CDR3 has 14 amino acids. V shed 1 base, J shed 6 bases, and the junction held 2 bases outside the gene matches. Germline V lookup: CDR1 MGHRA, CDR2 YSYEKL. This chain's CDR3 is CASSQVGGDEKLFF. Written as DNA, the CDR3 is TGCGCCAGCAGCCAAGTAGGGGGCGATGAAAAACTGTTTTTT.

The chain links TRBV7-3 to TRBJ2-1; 7 bases match TRBD2. CDR1 is SGHTA, CDR2 FQGTGA, per germline. CDR3 size: 12 residues. Losses at the gene ends were 2 bases for V and 15 bases for J; bases not matched to a gene: 7. The DNA of the CDR3 is TGTGCCAGCAGCTTATTAGGCGGGAGTCGGTTCTTC. Its protein is CASSLLGGSRFF.

This clonotype came up many times. This chain connects TRBV5-1 to TRBJ1-1; 10 positions agree with TRBD1. The CDR3 length is 15 residues. The germline gives CDR1 SGHRS, CDR2 YFSETQ. V was pared by 3 bases and J by 4 bases, with 6 bases of the junction left unmatched. Written as DNA, the CDR3 is TGCGCCAGCAGCTCGGGACAGGGGCTAGGCACTGAAGCTTTCTTT. Its translation is CASSSGQGLGTEAFF.

This clonotype has at least ten counts. The J gene is TRBJ2-7, the V gene TRBV4-1; 7 bases are a match to TRBD1. The trim removed 1 base at V and 4 bases at J, leaving 7 bases unmatched. Germline V lookup: CDR1 MGHRA, CDR2 YSYEKL. CDR3 length: 15 residues. DNA for the CDR3: TGCGCCAGCAGCCAAGGGAACAGGGGAAGTTACGAGCAGTACTTC. It encodes CASSQGNRGSYEQYF.

This sequence joins TRBV9 and TRBJ2-7; D ambiguous. CDR3 size: 14 residues. The germline V gene has CDR1 SGDLS and CDR2 YYNGEE. The V and J ends lost 0 bases and 6 bases respectively, with 13 bases between them. CDR3 residues: CASSVEGGGPEQYF. CDR3 coding DNA: TGTGCCAGCAGCGTAGAAGGTGGCGGTCCCGAGCAGTACTTC. Supplemented by reference TRBV9 and TRBJ2-7, the full variable domain reads DSGVTQTPKHLITATGQRVTLRCSPRSGDLSVYWYQQSLDQGLQFLIQYYNGEERAKGNILERFSAQQFPDLHSELNLSSLELGDSALYFCASSVEGGGPEQYFGPGTRLTVT.